One sample yielded the 26 T cell receptor beta chains listed below, sequenced in a study of human T cells and chemical hapten exposure. Documented time point: pre-sensitization, week 0. As to treatment: therapeutic diphenylcyclopropenone sensitization with weekly scalp DPC. Sequencing started from total RNA isolated from unfractionated whole blood. TCRdb reprocessed the RACE reads via MiXCR and lists one record per CDR3 protein. Seen here are approximately 50,000 distinct CDR3 sequences, 9.5% to 10% observed once, and the top ten hold about 9.6%. The material was whole blood, obtained in connection with sensitization to the hapten diphenylcyclopropenone (DPC). Every receptor here comes from a woman in her thirties with alopecia areata. Some clones in this sample may be carry-over from other donors' samples.

This clonotype was seen more than once but under ten times. The chain uses TRBV28 and TRBJ2-7, with D possibly TRBD1 on 6 matching bases. Looked up from germline, CDR1 is MDHEN and CDR2 is SYDVKM. The V end was cut by 6 bases, the J end by 3 bases, with 12 bases between. This CDR3 has 13 amino acids. In DNA form, the CDR3 reads TGTGCCAGCAGCACCAGGGGACACTACGAGCAGTACTTC. As protein: CASSTRGHYEQYF.

The gene calls are TRBV30 and TRBJ2-6, with D unresolved. The germline V and J ends were trimmed by 2 bases and 1 base, with 0 bases remaining between them. CDR1 and CDR2 (germline): GTSNPN, SVGIG (reference sequence). This CDR3 region has 12 residues. The CDR3 sequence: CAWSSGANVLTF. DNA for the CDR3: TGTGCCTGGAGTTCTGGGGCCAACGTCCTGACTTTC.

This CDR3 reads CASSSFSGGRKRTNEQFF. The CDR3 DNA reads TGTGCCAGCAGCTCATTCAGCGGGGGGCGGAAACGGACAAATGAGCAGTTCTTC. The gene calls are TRBV11-2 and TRBJ2-1, with TRBD2 identical over 9 bases. The CDR3 covers 18 residues. V shed 4 bases, J shed 7 bases, and the junction held 17 bases outside the gene matches. The germline V gene encodes CDR1 SGHAT and CDR2 FQNNGV.

This clonotype was detected ten times or more. This chain links TRBV2 with TRBJ2-5; 7 bases fit TRBD1. The CDR3 is 13 residues long. The V segment lost 4 bases and the J segment 7 bases; nucleotides outside the gene matches: 6. Germline CDR1 is SNHLY and CDR2 is FYNNEI. DNA for the CDR3: TGTGCCAGCAGTGCTGAGGGGGCACGGACCCAGTACTTC. It is translated as CASSAEGARTQYF.

This clonotype was found many times. The gene calls are TRBV6-6 and TRBJ1-5; 9 bases are a match to TRBD1. CDR1 and CDR2 from the germline V gene are MNHNY and SVGAGI (reference sequence). Trimming cost V 1 base and J 1 base; bases outside gene matches: 5. The CDR3 is made up of 17 amino acids. The CDR3 DNA reads TGTGCCAGCAGTTACTTCCCAGGACAGGGGAGCAATCAGCCCCAGCATTTT. Amino acids: CASSYFPGQGSNQPQHF.

This clonotype appeared a few times. J is TRBJ1-1 and V is TRBV27; unclear D gene. The CDR3 spans 14 residues. Germline CDR1 reads MNHEY; CDR2 reads SMNVEV (reference sequence). The V gene lost 2 bases and the J gene lost 5 bases, with 12 bases spanning the gap. DNA for the CDR3: TGTGCCAGCAGTTTACGGGGAGGGAGAACTGAAGCTTTCTTT. This gives the protein CASSLRGGRTEAFF.

This chain connects TRBV20-1 to TRBJ2-7, with TRBD1 matching over 7 bases. J lost 1 base, V lost 2 bases, and 2 bases had no gene match. From germline, CDR1 is DFQATT and CDR2 SNEGSKA (reference sequence). The CDR3 runs 13 residues. CDR3 protein: CSARRDRSYEQYF. The DNA for the CDR3 is TGCAGTGCTAGAAGGGACAGATCCTACGAGCAGTACTTC.

This clonotype has only a few counts. The junction departs from germline at one end; a sequencing error may be responsible. This chain links TRBV20-1 with TRBJ1-2; 10 bases are a match to TRBD1. CDR1 is DFQATT and CDR2 is SNEGSKA in the germline V gene (reference sequence). The CDR3 extends over 15 amino acids. CDR3 amino acids: CSARDWDRGYDGDTF. CDR3 nucleotides: TGCAGTGCTAGAGATTGGGACAGGGGATACGATGGCGACACCTTC.

This clonotype was counted at least ten times. V and J are TRBV3-1 and TRBJ1-1; D uncertain. V was shortened by 4 bases and J by 11 bases, with 14 bases between the two germline ends. Germline CDR1 LGHDT, CDR2 YNNKEL (reference sequence). The CDR3 loop spans 12 amino acids. The CDR3: CASSPQNMWAFF. CDR3 sequence (DNA): TGTGCCAGCAGCCCACAGAATATGTGGGCTTTCTTT.

This clonotype was seen a handful of times. The chain links TRBV30 to TRBJ2-1, with a possible D match to TRBD1 (5 bases). Looked up from germline, CDR1 is GTSNPN and CDR2 is SVGIG (reference sequence). CDR3 length: 13 amino acids. V lost 2 bases to trimming and J lost 7 bases, with 12 bases between them. CDR3 residues: CAWSSQGRNEQFF. In nucleotides, the CDR3 is TGTGCCTGGAGTTCCCAGGGCAGAAATGAGCAGTTCTTC. Full variable domain (rest looked up from reference TRBV30 and TRBJ2-1): SQTIHQWPATLVQPVGSPLSLECTVEGTSNPNLYWYRQAAGRGLQLLFYSVGIGQISSEVPQNLSASRPQDRQFILSSKKLLLSDSGFYLCAWSSQGRNEQFFGPGTRLTVL.

V is TRBV5-6 and J is TRBJ1-4; 9 bases align to TRBD1. Germline trimming cut 2 bases from V and 8 bases from J; bases unmatched to any gene: 4. The CDR3 runs to 14 residues. Per the germline V gene, CDR1 is SGHDT and CDR2 is YYEEEE. The CDR3 DNA is TGTGCCAGCAGCTTTATGGGACAGGGAGAAAAACTGTTTTTT. Amino acid sequence: CASSFMGQGEKLFF.

This clonotype was observed at least ten times. Here the CDR3 reads CSVQVDSGNTIYF. CDR3 bases: TGCAGCGTGCAGGTGGATTCTGGAAACACCATATATTTT. The V and J genes are TRBV29-1 and TRBJ1-3; D is uncertain. With 6 bases removed from V and 1 base from J, the gap between germline ends came to 10 bases. Germline assignment: CDR1 SQVTM and CDR2 ANQGSEA. The CDR3 length is 13 residues.

There are many counts of this clonotype. This rearrangement joins TRBV27 to TRBJ1-2; D gene uncertain. Germline CDR1 and CDR2: MNHEY and SMNVEV (reference sequence). This CDR3 region has 13 residues. Trimming removed 5 bases from V and 4 bases from J, with 11 bases in between. The CDR3 sequence: CASSPGLGYGYTF. The CDR3 nucleotides are TGTGCCAGCAGTCCAGGACTCGGCTATGGCTACACCTTC.

The chain is built from TRBV7-6 and TRBJ2-3; D remains unclear. The ends were cut back, 1 base at V and 4 bases at J, with 12 bases in the middle. This CDR3 has 15 amino acids. Germline V gene data show CDR1 as SGHVS and CDR2 as FNYEAQ. The DNA for the CDR3 is TGTGCCAGCAGCTTAGGGGGTCGAGCCGCAGATACGCAGTATTTT. Translated, it gives CASSLGGRAADTQYF.

The sample holds a few counts of this clonotype. The chain uses TRBV7-8 and TRBJ1-4; 7 bases match TRBD1. This CDR3 is built from 15 residues. V was clipped by 5 bases and J by 5 bases; unmatched bases: 8. From germline, CDR1 is SGHVS and CDR2 FQNEAQ. The CDR3, as DNA: TGTGCCAGCAGCCGTTATGGGACAGAGAATGAAAAACTGTTTTTT. Residues: CASSRYGTENEKLFF.

In this sample, this clonotype turned up a few times. CDR3 residues: CASSQNKGTKLYGYTF. The CDR3, as DNA: TGCGCCAGCAGCCAAAATAAAGGGACTAAACTTTATGGCTACACCTTC. The genes are TRBV4-3 and TRBJ1-2; perhaps TRBD1 as D (5 bases). The CDR3 runs 16 residues. The V gene lost 2 bases and the J gene lost 5 bases, with 18 bases spanning the gap. The V gene's germline CDR1 is LGHNA and CDR2 YSLEER.

CDR3 in amino acids: CSARPMTSTDTQYF. The CDR3 nucleotides read TGCAGTGCTAGACCCATGACTAGCACAGATACGCAGTATTTT. The V gene is TRBV20-1, the J gene TRBJ2-3; D gene uncertain. V lost 2 bases, J lost 0 bases, and 9 bases lay in between. The length of the CDR3 is 14 residues. Germline lookup yields CDR1 DFQATT and CDR2 SNEGSKA (reference sequence).

This clonotype was picked up a small number of times. The rearrangement uses TRBV20-1 and TRBJ2-1; TRBD1 matches 11 bases. This CDR3 contains 16 residues. Germline CDR1 reads DFQATT; CDR2 reads SNEGSKA (reference sequence). Germline trimming cut 3 bases from V and 8 bases from J; bases unmatched to any gene: 12. CDR3 protein: CSAREPGTGGGDEQFF. CDR3 sequence (DNA): TGCAGTGCTAGGGAACCCGGGACAGGGGGGGGGGATGAGCAGTTCTTC.

In its sample, this clonotype was seen a few times. The chain combines TRBV11-2 with TRBJ1-6; unclear D gene. V lost 0 bases, J lost 8 bases, and 17 bases lay in between. Germline CDR1 reads SGHAT; CDR2 reads FQNNGV. The CDR3 consists of 17 residues. The CDR3 spells CASSLDRYLGKDSPLHF. The CDR3 DNA is TGTGCCAGCAGCTTAGATCGGTACCTGGGGAAGGATTCACCCCTCCACTTT.

In its sample, this clonotype was seen many times. This sequence joins TRBV9 and TRBJ2-5, with 7 bases lining up with TRBD1. Per the germline V gene, CDR1 is SGDLS and CDR2 is YYNGEE. V gave up 4 bases and J gave up 3 bases; unmatched junction bases: 6. The CDR3 contains 14 residues. Here the CDR3 DNA reads TGTGCCAGCAGCATTGGGACAGCGGAAGAGACCCAGTACTTC. Translating it yields CASSIGTAEETQYF.

The J gene is TRBJ1-1, the V gene TRBV5-6; possible D gene TRBD1, 6 bases. The CDR3 sequence is 12 residues long. Trimming took 4 bases from V and 11 from J, leaving 15 bases between them. Germline CDR1 is SGHDT and CDR2 is YYEEEE. CDR3 amino acids: CASSRGQLGAFF. The CDR3 DNA sequence: TGTGCCAGCAGCCGTGGACAGCTTGGGGCTTTCTTT.

This clonotype was found a few times. The rearrangement uses TRBV6-6 and TRBJ2-6; D is undetermined. The CDR3 runs 19 residues. The germline V and J ends were trimmed by 2 bases and 1 base, with 18 bases remaining between them. Germline V CDR1 and CDR2: MNHNY, SVGAGI (reference sequence). The CDR3 here is CASSYAPYSQYSGANVLTF. CDR3 DNA sequence: TGTGCCAGCAGTTACGCCCCATACTCCCAATATTCTGGGGCCAACGTCCTGACTTTC.

This clonotype was observed a few times. The chain links TRBV7-2 to TRBJ2-1; 10 nucleotides agree with TRBD2. J gave up 9 bases and V 0 bases, and 11 bases lay outside the gene matches. Germline values: CDR1 SGHTA, CDR2 FQGNSA. CDR3 length: 17 amino acids. The CDR3 DNA sequence: TGTGCCAGCAGCTTAGCGGGGTTAGCGGGGGGAGGGGGTGAGCAGTTCTTC. It encodes CASSLAGLAGGGGEQFF.

This clonotype was detected only a few times. The chain uses TRBV28 and TRBJ1-2; TRBD1 might be the D (5 bases). CDR1 is MDHEN and CDR2 is SYDVKM in the germline V gene. V was pared by 6 bases and J by 8 bases, with 13 bases between. The CDR3 loop spans 12 amino acids. CDR3 bases: TGTGCCAGCAGCCCCAGGGCGTACGGCTACACCTTC. Translation gives CASSPRAYGYTF.

This clonotype has just a few counts. The CDR3 loop reads CSALSGGGQGTQYF. CDR3 DNA sequence: TGCAGTGCGCTTAGCGGGGGCGGTCAGGGGACCCAGTACTTC. The chain uses TRBV20-1 and TRBJ2-5, with 9 bases aligning to TRBD2. V was pared by 6 bases and J by 7 bases, with 12 bases of the junction left unmatched. Looked up from germline, CDR1 is DFQATT and CDR2 is SNEGSKA (reference sequence). The CDR3 is 14 residues long.

This clonotype was counted a few times. The chain has TRBV6-5 and TRBJ2-3, with 10 bases matching TRBD2. J was trimmed by 0 bases and V by 6 bases; bases with no gene match: 6. The CDR3 consists of 16 residues. Germline assignment: CDR1 MNHEY and CDR2 SVGAGI. CDR3 in DNA: TGTGCCAGCAGCCTCAGCGGGGGGGCAAGCACAGATACGCAGTATTTT. This gives the protein CASSLSGGASTDTQYF.